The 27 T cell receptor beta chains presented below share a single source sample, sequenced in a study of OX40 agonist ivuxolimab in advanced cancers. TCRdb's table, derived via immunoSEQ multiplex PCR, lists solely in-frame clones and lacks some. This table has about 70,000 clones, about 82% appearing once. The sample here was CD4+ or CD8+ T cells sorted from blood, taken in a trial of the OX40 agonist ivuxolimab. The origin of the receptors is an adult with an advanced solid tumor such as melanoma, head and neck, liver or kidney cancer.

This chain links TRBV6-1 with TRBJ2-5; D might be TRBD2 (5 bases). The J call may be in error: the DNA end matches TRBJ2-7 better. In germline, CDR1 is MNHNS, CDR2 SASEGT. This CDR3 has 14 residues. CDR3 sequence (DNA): TGTGCCAGCAGTGAGGTTGTGGAGGCCTACGAGCAGTACTTC. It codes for CASSEVVEAYEQYF.

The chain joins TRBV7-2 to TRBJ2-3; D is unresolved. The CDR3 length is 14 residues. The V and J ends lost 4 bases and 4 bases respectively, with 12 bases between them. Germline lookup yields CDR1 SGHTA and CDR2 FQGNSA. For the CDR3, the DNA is TGTGCCAGCAGCTCATGGGTCAGCTCAGATACGCAGTATTTT. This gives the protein CASSSWVSSDTQYF.

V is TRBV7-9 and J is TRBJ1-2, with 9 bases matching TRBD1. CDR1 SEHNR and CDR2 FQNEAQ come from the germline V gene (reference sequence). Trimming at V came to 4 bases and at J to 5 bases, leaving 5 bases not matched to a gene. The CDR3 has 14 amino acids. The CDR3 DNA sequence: TGTGCCAGCAGCTCGGGACAGGGAAGATATGGCTACACCTTC. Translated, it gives CASSSGQGRYGYTF.

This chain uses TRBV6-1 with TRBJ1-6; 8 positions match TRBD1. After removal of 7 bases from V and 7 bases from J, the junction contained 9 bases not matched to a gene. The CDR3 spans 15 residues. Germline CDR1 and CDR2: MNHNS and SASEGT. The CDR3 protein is CASIVGRGRNSPLHF. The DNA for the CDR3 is TGTGCCAGCATAGTCGGCAGGGGGCGGAATTCACCCCTCCACTTT.

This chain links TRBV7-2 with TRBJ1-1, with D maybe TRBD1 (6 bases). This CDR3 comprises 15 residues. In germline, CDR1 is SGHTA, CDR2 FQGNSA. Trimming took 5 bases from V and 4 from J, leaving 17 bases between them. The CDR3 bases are TGTGCCAGCAGCATTACAGGGTCGGAGGGCACTGAAGCTTTCTTT. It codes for CASSITGSEGTEAFF.

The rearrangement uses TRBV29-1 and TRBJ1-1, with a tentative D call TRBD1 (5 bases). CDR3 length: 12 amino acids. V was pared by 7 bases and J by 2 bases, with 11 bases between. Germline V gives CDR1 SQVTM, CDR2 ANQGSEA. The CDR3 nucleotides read TGCAGCGCCGGGACGGTAAACACTGAAGCTTTCTTT. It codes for CSAGTVNTEAFF. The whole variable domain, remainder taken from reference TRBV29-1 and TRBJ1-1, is SAVISQKPSRDICQRGTSLTIQCQVDSQVTMMFWYRQQPGQSLTLIATANQGSEATYESGFVIDKFPISRPNLTFSTLTVSNMSPEDSSIYLCSAGTVNTEAFFGQGTRLTVV.

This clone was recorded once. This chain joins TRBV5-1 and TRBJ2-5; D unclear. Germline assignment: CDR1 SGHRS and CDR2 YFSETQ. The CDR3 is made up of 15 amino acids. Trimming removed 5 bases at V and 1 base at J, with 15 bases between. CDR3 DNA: TGCGCCAGCAGTCAAACCGGCCAACTCCAAGAGACCCAGTACTTC. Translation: CASSQTGQLQETQYF.

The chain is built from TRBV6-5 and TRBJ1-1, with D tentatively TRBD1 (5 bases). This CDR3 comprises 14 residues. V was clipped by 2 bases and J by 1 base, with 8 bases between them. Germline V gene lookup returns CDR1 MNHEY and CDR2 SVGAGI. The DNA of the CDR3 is TGTGCCAGCAGTTACCGGGGCCCGAACACTGAAGCTTTCTTT. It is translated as CASSYRGPNTEAFF.

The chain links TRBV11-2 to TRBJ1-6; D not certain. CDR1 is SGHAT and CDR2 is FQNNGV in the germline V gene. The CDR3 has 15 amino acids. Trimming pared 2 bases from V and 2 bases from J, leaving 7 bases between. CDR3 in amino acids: CASSLPQPYNSPLHF. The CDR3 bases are TGTGCCAGCAGCTTACCACAGCCCTATAATTCACCCCTCCACTTT.

CDR3 DNA: TGTGCCAGCAGCTATCGGGAGACCCAGTACTTC. This translates into CASSYRETQYF. The gene calls are TRBV5-8 and TRBJ2-5, with D unclear. V was clipped by 3 bases and J by 5 bases, with 5 bases between them. Per germline, CDR1 SGHTS and CDR2 YDEGEE. This CDR3 comprises 11 residues.

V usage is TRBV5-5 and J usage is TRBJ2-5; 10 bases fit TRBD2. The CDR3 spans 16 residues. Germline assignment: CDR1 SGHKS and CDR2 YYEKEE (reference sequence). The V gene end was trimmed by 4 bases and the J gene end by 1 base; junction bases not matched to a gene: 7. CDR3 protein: CASSDGLAAAQETQYF. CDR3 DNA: TGTGCCAGCAGCGACGGACTAGCGGCGGCCCAAGAGACCCAGTACTTC.

The CDR3 DNA is TGTGCCAGTAGTATGGTCCAGACAGCGCTTTCCTACGAGCAGTACTTC. It specifies CASSMVQTALSYEQYF. The V call is TRBV19, the J call TRBJ2-7; maybe TRBD1 (5 bases). The V gene lost 3 bases and the J gene lost 1 base, with 16 bases spanning the gap. Germline V CDR1 and CDR2: LNHDA, SQIVND (reference sequence). The CDR3 runs to 16 residues.

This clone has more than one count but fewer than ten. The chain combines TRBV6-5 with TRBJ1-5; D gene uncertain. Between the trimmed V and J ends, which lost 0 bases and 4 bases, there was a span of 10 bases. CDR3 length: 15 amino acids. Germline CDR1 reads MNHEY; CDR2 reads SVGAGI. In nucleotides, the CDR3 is TGTGCCAGCAGTTACTCAGGGCAGCATAATCAGCCCCAGCATTTT. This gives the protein CASSYSGQHNQPQHF.

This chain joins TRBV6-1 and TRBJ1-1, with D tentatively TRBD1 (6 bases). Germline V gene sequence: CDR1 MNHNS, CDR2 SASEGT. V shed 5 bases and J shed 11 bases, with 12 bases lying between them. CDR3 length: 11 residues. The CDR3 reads CASSYAGAAFF. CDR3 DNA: TGTGCCAGCAGTTACGCGGGGGCGGCTTTCTTT.

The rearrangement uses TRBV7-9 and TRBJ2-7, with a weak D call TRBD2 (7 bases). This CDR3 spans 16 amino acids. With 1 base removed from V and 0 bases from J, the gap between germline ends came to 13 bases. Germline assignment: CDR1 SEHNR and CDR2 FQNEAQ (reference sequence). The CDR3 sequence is CASSLVGGAGSYEQYF. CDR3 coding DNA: TGTGCCAGCAGCTTAGTAGGGGGGGCCGGCTCCTACGAGCAGTACTTC.

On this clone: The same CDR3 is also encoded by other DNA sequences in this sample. This CDR3 reads CASSLDYEQYF. The CDR3, as DNA: TGTGCCAGCAGCTTAGACTACGAGCAGTACTTC. J is TRBJ2-7 and V is TRBV7-2, with D unresolved. V was cut by 1 base and J by 3 bases, with 1 base left in between. This CDR3 has 11 residues. Germline V lookup: CDR1 SGHTA, CDR2 FQGNSA.

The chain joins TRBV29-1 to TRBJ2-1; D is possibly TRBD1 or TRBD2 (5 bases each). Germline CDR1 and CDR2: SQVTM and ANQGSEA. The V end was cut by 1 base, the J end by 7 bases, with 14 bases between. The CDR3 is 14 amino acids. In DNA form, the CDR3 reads TGCAGCGTTGAAGCCCCGGGACGGCCTAATGAGCAGTTCTTC. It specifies CSVEAPGRPNEQFF.

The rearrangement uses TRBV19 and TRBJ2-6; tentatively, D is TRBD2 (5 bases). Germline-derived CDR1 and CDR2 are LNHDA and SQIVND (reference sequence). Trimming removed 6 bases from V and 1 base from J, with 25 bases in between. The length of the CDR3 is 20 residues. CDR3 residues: CASSPTIFSGEYSGANVLTF. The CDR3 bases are TGTGCCAGTAGCCCAACTATTTTCTCCGGGGAATATTCTGGGGCCAACGTCCTGACTTTC.

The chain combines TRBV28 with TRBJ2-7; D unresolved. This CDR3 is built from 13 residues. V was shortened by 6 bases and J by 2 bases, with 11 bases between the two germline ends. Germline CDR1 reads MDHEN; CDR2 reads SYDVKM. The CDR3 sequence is CASSGSGAYEQYF. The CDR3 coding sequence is TGTGCCAGCAGCGGGTCCGGCGCCTACGAGCAGTACTTC.

The DNA of the CDR3 is TGTGCCATCAGTGATGTGGGGGTAAACACCGGGGAGCTGTTTTTT. This sequence encodes CAISDVGVNTGELFF. The chain couples TRBV10-3 to TRBJ2-2; D may correspond to TRBD1 or TRBD2 (5 bases each). Germline lookup yields CDR1 ENHRY and CDR2 SYGVKD. Trimming left V 3 bases short and J 2 bases short, with 10 bases between. This CDR3 comprises 15 residues.

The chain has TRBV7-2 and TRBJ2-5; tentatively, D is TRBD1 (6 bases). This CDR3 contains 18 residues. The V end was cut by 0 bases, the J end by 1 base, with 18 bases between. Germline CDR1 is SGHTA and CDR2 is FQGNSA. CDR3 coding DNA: TGTGCCAGCAGCTTAGCGCATAGGGGGAGTCCCTCCCAAGAGACCCAGTACTTC. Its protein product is CASSLAHRGSPSQETQYF. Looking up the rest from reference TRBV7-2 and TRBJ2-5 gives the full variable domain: GAGVSQSPSNKVTEKGKDVELRCDPISGHTALYWYRQSLGQGLEFLIYFQGNSAPDKSGLPSDRFSAERTGGSVSTLTIQRTQQEDSAVYLCASSLAHRGSPSQETQYFGPGTRLLVL.

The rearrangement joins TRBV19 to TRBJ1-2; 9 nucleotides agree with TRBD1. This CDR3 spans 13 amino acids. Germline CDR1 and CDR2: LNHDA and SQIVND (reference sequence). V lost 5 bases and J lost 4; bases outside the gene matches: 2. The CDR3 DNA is TGTGCCAGTAGTGGGGGACAGGGCTATGGCTACACCTTC. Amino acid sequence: CASSGGQGYGYTF.

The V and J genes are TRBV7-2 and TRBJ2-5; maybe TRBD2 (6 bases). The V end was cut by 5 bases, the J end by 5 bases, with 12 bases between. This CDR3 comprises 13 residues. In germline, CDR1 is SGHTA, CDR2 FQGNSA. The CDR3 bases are TGTGCCAGCAGCGTCACTAGCTTTGAGACCCAGTACTTC. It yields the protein CASSVTSFETQYF.

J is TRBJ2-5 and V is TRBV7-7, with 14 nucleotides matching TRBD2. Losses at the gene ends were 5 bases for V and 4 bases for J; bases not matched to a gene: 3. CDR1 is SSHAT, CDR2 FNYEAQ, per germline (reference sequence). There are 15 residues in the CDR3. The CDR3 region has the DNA TGTGCCAGCAGCGTAGGGACTAGCGGGGGAGAGACCCAGTACTTC. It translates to CASSVGTSGGETQYF.

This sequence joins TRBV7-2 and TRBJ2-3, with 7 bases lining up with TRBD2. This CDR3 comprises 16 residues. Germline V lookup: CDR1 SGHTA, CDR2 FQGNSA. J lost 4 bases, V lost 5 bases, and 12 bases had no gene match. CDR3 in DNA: TGTGCCAGCAGCACAAGTAGCGGGCCGGTTCCAGATACGCAGTATTTT. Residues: CASSTSSGPVPDTQYF.

The CDR3 DNA follows: TGTGCCAGCAGTTTACCGACAAGACAGAGGAACTCCTACGAGCAGTACTTC. Translating gives CASSLPTRQRNSYEQYF. This chain uses TRBV28 with TRBJ2-7, with D possibly matching TRBD1 (5 bases). CDR1 is MDHEN and CDR2 is SYDVKM in the germline V gene. The CDR3 runs 17 residues. V was trimmed by 2 bases and J by 0 bases, leaving 17 bases between them. Full variable domain (missing parts from reference TRBV28 and TRBJ2-7): DVKVTQSSRYLVKRTGEKVFLECVQDMDHENMFWYRQDPGLGLRLIYFSYDVKMKEKGDIPEGYSVSREKKERFSLILESASTNQTSMYLCASSLPTRQRNSYEQYFGPGTRLTVT.

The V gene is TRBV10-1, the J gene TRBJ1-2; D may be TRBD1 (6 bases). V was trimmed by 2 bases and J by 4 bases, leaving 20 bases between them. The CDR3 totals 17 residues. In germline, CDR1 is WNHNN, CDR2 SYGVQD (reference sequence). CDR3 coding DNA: TGCGCCAGCAGTGAGGGACTAGGGGGGGACAATTCCTATGGCTACACCTTC. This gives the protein CASSEGLGGDNSYGYTF.